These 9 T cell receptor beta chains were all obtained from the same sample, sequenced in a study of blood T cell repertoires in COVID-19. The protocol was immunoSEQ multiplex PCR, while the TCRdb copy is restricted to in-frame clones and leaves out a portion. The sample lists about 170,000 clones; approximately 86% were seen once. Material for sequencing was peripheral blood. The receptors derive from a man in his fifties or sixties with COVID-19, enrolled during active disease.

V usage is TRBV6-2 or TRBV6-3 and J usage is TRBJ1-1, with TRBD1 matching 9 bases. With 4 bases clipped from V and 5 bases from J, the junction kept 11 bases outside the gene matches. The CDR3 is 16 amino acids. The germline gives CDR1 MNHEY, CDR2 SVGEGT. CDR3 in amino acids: CASSSPGQGGGTEAFF. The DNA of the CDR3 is TGTGCCAGCAGTTCCCCGGGACAGGGAGGTGGTACTGAAGCTTTCTTT.

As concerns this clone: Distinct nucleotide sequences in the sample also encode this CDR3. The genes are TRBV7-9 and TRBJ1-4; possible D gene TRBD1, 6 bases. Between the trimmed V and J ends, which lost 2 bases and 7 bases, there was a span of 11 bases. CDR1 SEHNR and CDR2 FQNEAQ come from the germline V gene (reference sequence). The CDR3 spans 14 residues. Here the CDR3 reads CASSLLGAGEKLFF. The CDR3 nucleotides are TGTGCCAGCAGCTTATTGGGGGCGGGTGAAAAACTGTTTTTT.

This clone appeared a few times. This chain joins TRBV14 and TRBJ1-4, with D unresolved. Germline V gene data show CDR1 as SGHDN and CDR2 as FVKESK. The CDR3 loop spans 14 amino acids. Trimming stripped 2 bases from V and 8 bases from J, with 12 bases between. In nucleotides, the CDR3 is TGTGCCAGCAGCCAATTAAGAGCCGGGGAAAAACTGTTTTTT. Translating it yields CASSQLRAGEKLFF.

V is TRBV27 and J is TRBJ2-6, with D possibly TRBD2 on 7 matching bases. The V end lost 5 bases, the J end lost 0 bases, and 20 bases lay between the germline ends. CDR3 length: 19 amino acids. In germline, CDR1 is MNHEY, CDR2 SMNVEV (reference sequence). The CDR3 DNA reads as TGTGCCAGCAGTAAGGGGGGGCTCCTCTCCACCTCTGGGGCCAACGTCCTGACTTTC. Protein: CASSKGGLLSTSGANVLTF.

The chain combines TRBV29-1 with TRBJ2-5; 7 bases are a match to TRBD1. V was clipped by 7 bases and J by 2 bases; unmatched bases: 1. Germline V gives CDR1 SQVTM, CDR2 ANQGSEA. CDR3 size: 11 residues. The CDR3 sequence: CSAGQQETQYF. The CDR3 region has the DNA TGCAGCGCGGGACAGCAAGAGACCCAGTACTTC. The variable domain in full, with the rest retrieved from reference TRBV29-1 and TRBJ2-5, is SAVISQKPSRDICQRGTSLTIQCQVDSQVTMMFWYRQQPGQSLTLIATANQGSEATYESGFVIDKFPISRPNLTFSTLTVSNMSPEDSSIYLCSAGQQETQYFGPGTRLLVL.

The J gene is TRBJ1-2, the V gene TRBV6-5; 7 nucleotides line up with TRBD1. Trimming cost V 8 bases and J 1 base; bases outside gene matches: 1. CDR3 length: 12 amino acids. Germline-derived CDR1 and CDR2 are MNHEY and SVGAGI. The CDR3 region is CASGDSNYGYTF. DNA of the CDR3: TGTGCCAGCGGGGACAGTAACTATGGCTACACCTTC.

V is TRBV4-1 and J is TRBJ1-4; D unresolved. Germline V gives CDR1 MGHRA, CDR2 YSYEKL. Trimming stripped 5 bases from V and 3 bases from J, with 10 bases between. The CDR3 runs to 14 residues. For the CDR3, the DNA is TGCGCCAGCAGCTATGGACTGCCTAATGAAAAACTGTTTTTT. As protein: CASSYGLPNEKLFF.

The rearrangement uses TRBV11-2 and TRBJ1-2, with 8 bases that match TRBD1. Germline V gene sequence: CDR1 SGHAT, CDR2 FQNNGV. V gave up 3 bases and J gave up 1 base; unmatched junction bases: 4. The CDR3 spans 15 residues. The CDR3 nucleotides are TGTGCCAGCAGCTTCGGACAGGGAGATAACTATGGCTACACCTTC. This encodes CASSFGQGDNYGYTF.

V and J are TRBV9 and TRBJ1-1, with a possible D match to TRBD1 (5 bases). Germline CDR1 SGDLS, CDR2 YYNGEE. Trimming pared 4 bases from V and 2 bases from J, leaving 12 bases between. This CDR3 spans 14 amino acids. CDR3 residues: CASSTRQTNTEAFF. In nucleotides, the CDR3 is TGTGCCAGCAGCACTCGACAGACCAACACTGAAGCTTTCTTT.